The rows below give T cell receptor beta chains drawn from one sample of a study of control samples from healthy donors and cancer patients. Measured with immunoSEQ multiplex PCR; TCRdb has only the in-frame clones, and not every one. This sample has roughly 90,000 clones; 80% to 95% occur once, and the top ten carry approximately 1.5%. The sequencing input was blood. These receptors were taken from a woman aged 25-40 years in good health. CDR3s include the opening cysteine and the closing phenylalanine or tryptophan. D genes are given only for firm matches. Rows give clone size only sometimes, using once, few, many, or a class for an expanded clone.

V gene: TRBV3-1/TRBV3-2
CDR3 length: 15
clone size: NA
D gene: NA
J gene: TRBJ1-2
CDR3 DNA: TGTGCCAGCAGCCAAGAACGGGACGTCGGGGACGGCTACACCTTC
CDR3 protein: CASSQERDVGDGYTF

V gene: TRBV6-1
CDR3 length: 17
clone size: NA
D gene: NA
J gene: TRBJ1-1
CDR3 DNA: TGTGCCAGCAGTGAAAAGGGACACCTCTTCCGGAACACTGAAGCTTTCTTT
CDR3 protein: CASSEKGHLFRNTEAFF

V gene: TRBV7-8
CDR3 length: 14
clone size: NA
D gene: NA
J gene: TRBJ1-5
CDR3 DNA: TGTGCCAGCAGCTTAATGGGACAAAATCAGCCCCAGCATTTT
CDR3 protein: CASSLMGQNQPQHF

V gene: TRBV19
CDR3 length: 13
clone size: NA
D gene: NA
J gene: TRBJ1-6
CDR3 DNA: TGTGCCAGTAGTATTACAGGATATTCACCCCTCCACTTT
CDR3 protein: CASSITGYSPLHF

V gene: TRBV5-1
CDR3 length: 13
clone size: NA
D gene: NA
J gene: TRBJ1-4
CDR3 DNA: TGCGCCAGCAGTGCCAGCGATAATGAAAAACTGTTTTTT
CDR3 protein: CASSASDNEKLFF

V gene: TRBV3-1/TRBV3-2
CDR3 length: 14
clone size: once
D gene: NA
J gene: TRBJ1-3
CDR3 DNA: TGTGCCAGCAGCCAGTGGGGGGACGGAAACACCATATATTTT
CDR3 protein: CASSQWGDGNTIYF

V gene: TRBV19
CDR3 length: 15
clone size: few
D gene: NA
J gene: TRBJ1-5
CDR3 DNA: TGTGCCAGTAGTATAGCAATGTATAGCAATCAGCCCCAGCATTTT
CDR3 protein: CASSIAMYSNQPQHF

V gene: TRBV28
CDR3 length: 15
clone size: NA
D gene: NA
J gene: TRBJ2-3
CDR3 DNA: TGTGCCAGCAGTTTTGGTAGTGCTAGCACAGATACGCAGTATTTT
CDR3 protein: CASSFGSASTDTQYF

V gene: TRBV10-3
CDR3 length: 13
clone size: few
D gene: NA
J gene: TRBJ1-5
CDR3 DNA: TGTGCCATCAGGGACAGCCTCAATCAGCCCCAGCATTTT
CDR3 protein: CAIRDSLNQPQHF

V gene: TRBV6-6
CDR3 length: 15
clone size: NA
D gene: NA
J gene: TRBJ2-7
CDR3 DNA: TGTGCCAGCAGTATCGGGGGAGGGGGGAACTACGAGCAGTACTTC
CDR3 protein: CASSIGGGGNYEQYF

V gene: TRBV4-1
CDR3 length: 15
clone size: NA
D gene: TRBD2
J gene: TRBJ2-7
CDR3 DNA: TGCGCCAGCAGCCCAATCCAAGCGGGGCCCTACGAGCAGTACTTC
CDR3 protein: CASSPIQAGPYEQYF

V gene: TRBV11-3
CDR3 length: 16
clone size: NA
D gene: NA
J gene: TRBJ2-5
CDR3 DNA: TGTGCCAGCAGCTTAGGGCGGAGGGGACTCCAAGAGACCCAGTACTTC
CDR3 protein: CASSLGRRGLQETQYF

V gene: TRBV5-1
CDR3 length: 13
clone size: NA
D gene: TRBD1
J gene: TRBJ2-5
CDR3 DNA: TGCGCCAGCAGCTCAACAGGGGGTGAGACCCAGTACTTC
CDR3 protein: CASSSTGGETQYF

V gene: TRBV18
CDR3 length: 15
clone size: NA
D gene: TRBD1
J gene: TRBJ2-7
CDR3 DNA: TGTGCCAGCTCAACATTAGCACAGGGGCGAGGCGAGCAGTACTTC
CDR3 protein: CASSTLAQGRGEQYF

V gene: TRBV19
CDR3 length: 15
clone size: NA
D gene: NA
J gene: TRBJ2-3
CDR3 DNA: TGTGCCAGTAGTAACGGACAGACTTTCACAGATACGCAGTATTTT
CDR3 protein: CASSNGQTFTDTQYF

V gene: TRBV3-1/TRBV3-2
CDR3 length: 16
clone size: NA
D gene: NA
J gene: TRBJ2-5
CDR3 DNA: TGTGCCAGCAGCCCGCGCTTCGGGGCGTCCCCAGAGACCCAGTACTTC
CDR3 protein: CASSPRFGASPETQYF

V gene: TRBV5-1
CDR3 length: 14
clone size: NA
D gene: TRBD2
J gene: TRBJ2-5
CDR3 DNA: TGCGCCAGCAGCGTTAGCGGGGACCAAGAGACCCAGTACTTC
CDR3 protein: CASSVSGDQETQYF

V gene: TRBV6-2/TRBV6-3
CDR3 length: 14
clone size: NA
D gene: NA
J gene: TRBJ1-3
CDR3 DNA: TGTGCCAGCAGTTCCGGACAGCCTGGAAACACCATATATTTT
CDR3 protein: CASSSGQPGNTIYF

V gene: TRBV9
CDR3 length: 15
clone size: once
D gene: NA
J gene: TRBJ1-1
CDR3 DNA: TGTGCCAGCAGCGTAGATTTAGGACCTAACCTTGAAGCTTTCTTT
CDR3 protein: CASSVDLGPNLEAFF

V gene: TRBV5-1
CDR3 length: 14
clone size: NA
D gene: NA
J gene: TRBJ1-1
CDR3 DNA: TGCGCCAGCAGCAGCTCGGGGGGCCGCACTGAAGCTTTCTTT
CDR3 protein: CASSSSGGRTEAFF

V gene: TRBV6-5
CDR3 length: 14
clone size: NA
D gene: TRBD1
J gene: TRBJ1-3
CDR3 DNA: TGTGCCAGCAGATACCAGGGGGCACAAAACACCATATATTTT
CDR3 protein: CASRYQGAQNTIYF

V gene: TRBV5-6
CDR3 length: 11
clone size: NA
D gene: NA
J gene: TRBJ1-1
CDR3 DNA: TGTGCCAGCAGCTTTGGACAGGAAGCTTTCTTT
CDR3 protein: CASSFGQEAFF

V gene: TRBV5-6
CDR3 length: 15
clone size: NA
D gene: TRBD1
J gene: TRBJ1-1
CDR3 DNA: TGTGCCAGCAGCCCGGGACAGGGATTCTGGGCTGAAGCTTTCTTT
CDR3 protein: CASSPGQGFWAEAFF

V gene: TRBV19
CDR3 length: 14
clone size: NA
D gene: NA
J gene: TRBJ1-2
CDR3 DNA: TGTGCCAGTAGCCCCGAGGGCAGGGAAGATGGCTACACCTTC
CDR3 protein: CASSPEGREDGYTF

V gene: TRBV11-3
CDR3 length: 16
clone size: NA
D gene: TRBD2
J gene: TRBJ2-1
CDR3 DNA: TGTGCCAGCAGCCCGACTAGCGGGCGCTCCTACAATGAGCAGTTCTTC
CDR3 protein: CASSPTSGRSYNEQFF

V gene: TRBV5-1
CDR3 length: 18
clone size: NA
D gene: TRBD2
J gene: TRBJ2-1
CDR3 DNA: TGCGCCAGCAGCCTAAGTGGACCGACTAGCATAGTGAACAATGAGCAGTTCTTC
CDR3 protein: CASSLSGPTSIVNNEQFF

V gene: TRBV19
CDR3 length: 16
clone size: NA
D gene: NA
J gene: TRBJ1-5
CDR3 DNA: TGTGCCAGTAGTATGGTCCCGGGGGGGGGCAATCAGCCCCAGCATTTT
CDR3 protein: CASSMVPGGGNQPQHF

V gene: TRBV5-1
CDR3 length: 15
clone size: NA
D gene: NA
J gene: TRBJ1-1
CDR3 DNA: TGCGCCAGCAGCACCGAGGGGGTGTTCGGGCCTGAAGCTTTCTTT
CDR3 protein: CASSTEGVFGPEAFF

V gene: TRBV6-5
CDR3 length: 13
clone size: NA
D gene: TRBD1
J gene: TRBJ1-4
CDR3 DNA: TGTGCCAGCAGTTCGTTAGGGGGCGAAAAACTGTTTTTT
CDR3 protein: CASSSLGGEKLFF

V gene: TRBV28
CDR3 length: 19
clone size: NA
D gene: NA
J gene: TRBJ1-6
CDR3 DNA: TGTGCCAGCAGTTCCTCCAAGTCTAGGCAGGCAGTCTATAATTCACCCCTCCACTTT
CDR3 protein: CASSSSKSRQAVYNSPLHF

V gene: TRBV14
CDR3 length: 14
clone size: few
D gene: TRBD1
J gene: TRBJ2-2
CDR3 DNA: TGTGCCAGCAGCCGAGGGACAGGGGCCGGGGAGCTGTTTTTT
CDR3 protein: CASSRGTGAGELFF

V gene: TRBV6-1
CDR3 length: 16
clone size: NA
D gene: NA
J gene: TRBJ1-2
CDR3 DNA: TGTGCCAGCATTGATGGGGGTCTTCGGTGGAACTATGGCTACACCTTC
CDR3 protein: CASIDGGLRWNYGYTF

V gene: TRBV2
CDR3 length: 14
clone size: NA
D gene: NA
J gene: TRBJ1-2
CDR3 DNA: TGTGCCAGCAGGTTGGAATCAGCTCCCTATGGCTACACCTTC
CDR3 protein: CASRLESAPYGYTF

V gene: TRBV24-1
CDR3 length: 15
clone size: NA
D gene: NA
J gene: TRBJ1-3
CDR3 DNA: TGTGCCACCAGTGGAACAGGGAAGTCTGGAAACACCATATATTTT
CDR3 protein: CATSGTGKSGNTIYF

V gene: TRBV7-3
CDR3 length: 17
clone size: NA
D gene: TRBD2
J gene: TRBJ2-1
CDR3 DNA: TGTGCCAGCAGCCGCGGACTAGCGGGAGGGGGCGGGAATGAGCAGTTCTTC
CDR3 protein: CASSRGLAGGGGNEQFF

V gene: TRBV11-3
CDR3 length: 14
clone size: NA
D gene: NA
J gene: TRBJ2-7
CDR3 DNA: TGTGCCAGCAGCTCCAGAACAGGCCGATACGAGCAGTACTTC
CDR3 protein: CASSSRTGRYEQYF

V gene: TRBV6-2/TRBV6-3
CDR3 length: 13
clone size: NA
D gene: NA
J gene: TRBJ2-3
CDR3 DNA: TGTGCCAGCAGTTACGATAGCACAGATACGCAGTATTTT
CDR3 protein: CASSYDSTDTQYF

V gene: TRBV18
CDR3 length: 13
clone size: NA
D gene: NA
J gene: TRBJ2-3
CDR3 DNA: TGTGCCAGCTCACCACACCCCACAGATACGCAGTATTTT
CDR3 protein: CASSPHPTDTQYF

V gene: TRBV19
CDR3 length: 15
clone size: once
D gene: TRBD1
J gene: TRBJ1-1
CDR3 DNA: TGTGCCAGTAGTATCCCGGACAGGAGATTCACTGAAGCTTTCTTT
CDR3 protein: CASSIPDRRFTEAFF

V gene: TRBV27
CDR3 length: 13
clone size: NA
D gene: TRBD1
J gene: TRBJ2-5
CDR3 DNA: TGTGCCAGCAGTTTGAGGGGGCCGAGGACCCAGTACTTC
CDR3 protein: CASSLRGPRTQYF

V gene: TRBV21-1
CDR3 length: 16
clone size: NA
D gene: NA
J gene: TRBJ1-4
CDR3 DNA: TGTGCCAGCAGCAAAGCGCTGGGGGCAGCTAATGAAAAACTGTTTTTT
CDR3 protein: CASSKALGAANEKLFF

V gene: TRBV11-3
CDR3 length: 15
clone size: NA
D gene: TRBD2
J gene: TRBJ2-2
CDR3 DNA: TGTGCCAGCAGCCCCGGTCGGGGGGGCATCGGGGAGCTGTTTTTT
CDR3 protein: CASSPGRGGIGELFF

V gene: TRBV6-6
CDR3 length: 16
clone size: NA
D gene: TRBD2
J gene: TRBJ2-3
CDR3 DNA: TGTGCCAGCAGTTACTCCCCTAGCGGATCTTCTGGTACGCAGTATTTT
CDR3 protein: CASSYSPSGSSGTQYF

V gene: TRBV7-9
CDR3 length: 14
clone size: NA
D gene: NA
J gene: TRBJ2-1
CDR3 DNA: TGTGCCAGCAGTCGGTCCTCGAGGGGGAATGAGCAGTTCTTC
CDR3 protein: CASSRSSRGNEQFF

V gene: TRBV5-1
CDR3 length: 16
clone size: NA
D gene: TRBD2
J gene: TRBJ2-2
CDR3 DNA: TGCGCCAGCAGCTTACTAGCGGGATGGGTTACCGGGGAGCTGTTTTTT
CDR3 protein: CASSLLAGWVTGELFF

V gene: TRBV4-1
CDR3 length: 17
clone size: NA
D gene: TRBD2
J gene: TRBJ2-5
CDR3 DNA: TGCGCCAGCAGCCCCGGGACTAGCGGAGCTAGACAAGAGACCCAGTACTTC
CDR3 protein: CASSPGTSGARQETQYF

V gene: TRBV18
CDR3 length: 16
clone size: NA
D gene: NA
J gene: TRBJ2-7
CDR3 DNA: TGTGCCAGCTCACCCACCCGATCTAGCCACAAAGACGAGCAGTACTTC
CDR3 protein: CASSPTRSSHKDEQYF